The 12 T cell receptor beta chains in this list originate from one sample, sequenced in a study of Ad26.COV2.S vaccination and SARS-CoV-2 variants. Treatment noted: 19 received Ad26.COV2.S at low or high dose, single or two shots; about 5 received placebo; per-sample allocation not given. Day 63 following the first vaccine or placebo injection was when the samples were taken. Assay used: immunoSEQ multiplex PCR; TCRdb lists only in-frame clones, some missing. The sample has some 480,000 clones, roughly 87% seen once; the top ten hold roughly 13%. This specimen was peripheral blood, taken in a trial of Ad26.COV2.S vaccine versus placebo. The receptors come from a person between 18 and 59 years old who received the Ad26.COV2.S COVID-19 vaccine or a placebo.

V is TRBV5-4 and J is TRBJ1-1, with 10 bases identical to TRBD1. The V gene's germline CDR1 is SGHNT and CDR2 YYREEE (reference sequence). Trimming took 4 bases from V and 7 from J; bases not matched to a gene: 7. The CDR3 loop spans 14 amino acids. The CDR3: CASSPGQGVGEAFF. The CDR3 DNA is TGTGCCAGCAGCCCCGGACAGGGGGTCGGTGAAGCTTTCTTT. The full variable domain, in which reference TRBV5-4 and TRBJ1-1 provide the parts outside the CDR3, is ETGVTQSPTHLIKTRGQQVTLRCSSQSGHNTVSWYQQALGQGPQFIFQYYREEENGRGNFPPRFSGLQFPNYSSELNVNALELDDSALYLCASSPGQGVGEAFFGQGTRLTVV.

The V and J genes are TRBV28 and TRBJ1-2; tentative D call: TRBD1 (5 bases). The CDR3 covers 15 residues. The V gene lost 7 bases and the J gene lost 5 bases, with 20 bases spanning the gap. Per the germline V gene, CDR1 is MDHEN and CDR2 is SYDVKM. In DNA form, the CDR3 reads TGTGCCAGCACCGCGTCGGGTGTCTGGGGGTATGGCTACACCTTC. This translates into CASTASGVWGYGYTF.

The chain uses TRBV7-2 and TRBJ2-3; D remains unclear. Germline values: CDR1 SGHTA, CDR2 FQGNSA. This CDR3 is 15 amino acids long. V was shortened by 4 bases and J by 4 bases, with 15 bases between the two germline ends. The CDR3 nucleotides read TGTGCCAGCAGCTCCCGACGCCTTAAGCCAGATACGCAGTATTTT. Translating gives CASSSRRLKPDTQYF. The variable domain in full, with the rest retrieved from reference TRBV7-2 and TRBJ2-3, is GAGVSQSPSNKVTEKGKDVELRCDPISGHTALYWYRQSLGQGLEFLIYFQGNSAPDKSGLPSDRFSAERTGGSVSTLTIQRTQQEDSAVYLCASSSRRLKPDTQYFGPGTRLTVL.

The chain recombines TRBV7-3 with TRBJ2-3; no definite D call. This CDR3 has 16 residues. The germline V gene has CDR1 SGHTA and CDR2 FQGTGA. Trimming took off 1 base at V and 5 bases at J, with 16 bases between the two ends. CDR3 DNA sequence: TGTGCCAGCAGCTTAATCGGCAGGCCCCTCGAAGATACGCAGTATTTT. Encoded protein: CASSLIGRPLEDTQYF.

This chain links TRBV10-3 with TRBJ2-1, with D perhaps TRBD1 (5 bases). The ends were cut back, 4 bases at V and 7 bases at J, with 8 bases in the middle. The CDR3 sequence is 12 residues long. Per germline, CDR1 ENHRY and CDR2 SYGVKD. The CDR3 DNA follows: TGTGCCATCAGTGGACAGTCGAATGAGCAGTTCTTC. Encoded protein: CAISGQSNEQFF.

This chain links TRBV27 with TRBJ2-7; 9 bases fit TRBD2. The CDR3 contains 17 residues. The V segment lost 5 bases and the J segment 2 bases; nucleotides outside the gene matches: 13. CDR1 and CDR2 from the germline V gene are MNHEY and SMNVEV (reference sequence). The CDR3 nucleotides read TGTGCCAGCAGTCCTAGGGGGGGGACTAGCATCCCCTACGAGCAGTACTTC. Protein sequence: CASSPRGGTSIPYEQYF.

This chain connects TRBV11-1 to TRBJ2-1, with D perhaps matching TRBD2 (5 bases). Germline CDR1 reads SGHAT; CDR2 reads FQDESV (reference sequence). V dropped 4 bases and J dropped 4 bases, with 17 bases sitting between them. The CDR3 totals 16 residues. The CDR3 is CASSSPLVAGYNEQFF. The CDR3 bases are TGTGCCAGCAGCTCGCCCCTGGTCGCGGGTTACAATGAGCAGTTCTTC. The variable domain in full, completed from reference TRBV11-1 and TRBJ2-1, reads EAEVAQSPRYKITEKSQAVAFWCDPISGHATLYWYRQILGQGPELLVQFQDESVVDDSQLPKDRFSAERLKGVDSTLKIQPAELGDSAMYLCASSSPLVAGYNEQFFGPGTRLTVL.

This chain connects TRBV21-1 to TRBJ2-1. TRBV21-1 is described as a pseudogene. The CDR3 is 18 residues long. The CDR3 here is CASSKARVFRGTDNEQFF. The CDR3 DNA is TGTGCCAGCAGCAAAGCGAGGGTGTTTAGGGGCACCGACAATGAGCAGTTCTTC.

This CDR3 is CASSPIVSGSPLHF. CDR3 in DNA: TGTGCCAGCAGTCCGATCGTATCGGGGTCACCCCTCCACTTT. V gene TRBV27 combines with J gene TRBJ1-6; D remains ambiguous. Germline CDR1 reads MNHEY; CDR2 reads SMNVEV (reference sequence). Trimming stripped 5 bases from V and 10 bases from J, with 15 bases between. The CDR3 has 14 residues.

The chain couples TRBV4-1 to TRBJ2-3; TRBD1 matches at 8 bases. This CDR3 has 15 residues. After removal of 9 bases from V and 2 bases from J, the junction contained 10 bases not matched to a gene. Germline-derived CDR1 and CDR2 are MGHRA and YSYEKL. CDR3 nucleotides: TGCGCCAGTAGTCCCCGGGGACAGGTCACAGATACGCAGTATTTT. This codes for CASSPRGQVTDTQYF.

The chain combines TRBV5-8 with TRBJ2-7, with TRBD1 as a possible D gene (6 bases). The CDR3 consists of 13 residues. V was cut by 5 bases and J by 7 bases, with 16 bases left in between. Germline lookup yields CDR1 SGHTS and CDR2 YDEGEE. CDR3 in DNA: TGTGCCAGCAGTCGAGAACAGGGCTTGGAGCAGTACTTC. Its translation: CASSREQGLEQYF.

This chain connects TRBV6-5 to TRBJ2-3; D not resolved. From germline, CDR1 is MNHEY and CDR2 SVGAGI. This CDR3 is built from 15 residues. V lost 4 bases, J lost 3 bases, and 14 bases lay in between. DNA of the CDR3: TGTGCCAGCAGTTTTCAGGACGGTGGTACAGATACGCAGTATTTT. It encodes CASSFQDGGTDTQYF.